Listed below are T cell receptor beta chains from one sample, sequenced in a study of spatial heterogeneity in lung cancer. TCRdb independently ran MiXCR on the 5' RACE reads; one entry per CDR3 protein. The data contain about 15,000 distinct CDR3 sequences, roughly 6.2% of them seen just once; the ten biggest clones take up roughly 6.6%. Specimen: lung tumor tissue, collected at surgery. These receptors all stem from a male donor with early-stage non-small cell lung cancer. Each CDR3 is given with its conserved first and last residue. D genes are given only for firm matches. Clone size is not always given. Where it is, it says once, few, many or a class for expanded clones.

d_call: TRBD2
clone_size: many
v_call: TRBV4-3
j_call: TRBJ2-3
cdr3_aa: CASSPQLAGPTAQYF
cdr3_nt: TGCGCCAGCAGCCCCCAGCTAGCGGGGCCTACGGCGCAGTATTTT

d_call: NA
clone_size: medium-sized
v_call: TRBV14
j_call: TRBJ2-5
cdr3_aa: CASSARVRSFSQETQYF
cdr3_nt: TGTGCCAGCAGCGCTAGAGTGCGAAGCTTTTCACAAGAGACCCAGTACTTC

d_call: NA
clone_size: many
v_call: TRBV20-1
j_call: TRBJ2-3
cdr3_aa: CSALSTGILDTQYF
cdr3_nt: TGCAGTGCCTTATCGACCGGGATTTTGGATACGCAGTATTTT

d_call: NA
clone_size: many
v_call: TRBV28
j_call: TRBJ1-2
cdr3_aa: CASFGRGANYGYTF
cdr3_nt: TGTGCCAGCTTCGGTAGGGGGGCTAACTATGGCTACACCTTC

d_call: TRBD1
clone_size: many
v_call: TRBV28
j_call: TRBJ2-7
cdr3_aa: CASSNPGTGGYEQYF
cdr3_nt: TGTGCCAGCAGTAACCCCGGGACAGGGGGCTACGAGCAGTACTTC

d_call: NA
clone_size: many
v_call: TRBV12-3/TRBV12-4
j_call: TRBJ1-3
cdr3_aa: CASSPGTGNTIYF
cdr3_nt: TGTGCCAGCAGTCCGGGAACTGGAAACACCATATATTTT

d_call: NA
clone_size: few
v_call: TRBV20-1
j_call: TRBJ1-3
cdr3_aa: CSAESRWGARNTIYF
cdr3_nt: TGCAGTGCTGAAAGCCGTTGGGGGGCCAGAAACACCATATATTTT

d_call: TRBD1
clone_size: many
v_call: TRBV5-1
j_call: TRBJ1-5
cdr3_aa: CASSAGTGGMPQHF
cdr3_nt: TGCGCCAGCAGCGCCGGGACAGGGGGTATGCCCCAGCATTTT

d_call: NA
clone_size: medium-sized
v_call: TRBV9
j_call: TRBJ2-1
cdr3_aa: CASSVLGDYEQFF
cdr3_nt: TGTGCCAGCAGCGTACTGGGGGATTATGAGCAGTTCTTC

d_call: NA
clone_size: medium-sized
v_call: TRBV20-1
j_call: TRBJ1-5
cdr3_aa: CSARDGTYSNQPQHF
cdr3_nt: TGCAGTGCTAGAGATGGGACCTATAGCAATCAGCCCCAGCATTTT

d_call: TRBD2
clone_size: many
v_call: TRBV29-1
j_call: TRBJ2-7
cdr3_aa: CSALGGVTLYEQYF
cdr3_nt: TGCAGCGCTCTCGGGGGGGTTACCCTCTACGAGCAGTACTTC

d_call: TRBD2
clone_size: many
v_call: TRBV10-3
j_call: TRBJ2-1
cdr3_aa: CAIRMTSGIDEQFF
cdr3_nt: TGTGCCATCAGGATGACTAGCGGGATCGATGAGCAGTTCTTC

d_call: TRBD1
clone_size: NA
v_call: TRBV27
j_call: TRBJ1-6
cdr3_aa: CASSFGTGNSPLHF
cdr3_nt: TGTGCCAGCAGTTTCGGGACAGGGAATTCACCCCTCCACTTT

d_call: TRBD1
clone_size: medium-sized
v_call: TRBV20-1
j_call: TRBJ1-5
cdr3_aa: CSAGTGGSQPQHF
cdr3_nt: TGCAGTGCTGGGACAGGGGGCAGCCAGCCCCAGCATTTT

d_call: NA
clone_size: many
v_call: TRBV29-1
j_call: TRBJ1-6
cdr3_aa: CSVGENSPLHF
cdr3_nt: TGCAGCGTTGGGGAAAATTCACCCCTCCACTTT

d_call: TRBD1
clone_size: many
v_call: TRBV4-2
j_call: TRBJ1-5
cdr3_aa: CASSPNRGRQPQHF
cdr3_nt: TGTGCCAGCAGCCCGAACAGGGGAAGGCAGCCCCAGCATTTT

d_call: TRBD1
clone_size: many
v_call: TRBV5-1
j_call: TRBJ2-3
cdr3_aa: CASSGQASTDTQYF
cdr3_nt: TGCGCCAGCAGCGGACAGGCTAGCACAGATACGCAGTATTTT

d_call: NA
clone_size: many
v_call: TRBV5-6
j_call: TRBJ2-5
cdr3_aa: CASSLYGEETQYF
cdr3_nt: TGTGCCAGCAGCTTGTACGGCGAAGAGACCCAGTACTTC

d_call: TRBD2
clone_size: many
v_call: TRBV20-1
j_call: TRBJ2-3
cdr3_aa: CSATRTSGGKADTQYF
cdr3_nt: TGCAGTGCCACTCGGACTAGCGGGGGGAAGGCAGATACGCAGTATTTT

d_call: NA
clone_size: many
v_call: TRBV28
j_call: TRBJ2-5
cdr3_aa: CASFTGLLGTQYF
cdr3_nt: TGTGCCAGCTTTACCGGCCTTTTGGGGACCCAGTACTTC

d_call: NA
clone_size: many
v_call: TRBV18
j_call: TRBJ2-7
cdr3_aa: CASSPRASEAVYEQYF
cdr3_nt: TGTGCCAGCTCACCACGTGCAAGCGAAGCAGTTTACGAGCAGTACTTC

d_call: NA
clone_size: many
v_call: TRBV4-3
j_call: TRBJ1-1
cdr3_aa: CASSQDGDKNTEAFF
cdr3_nt: TGCGCCAGCAGCCAAGATGGTGACAAGAACACTGAAGCTTTCTTT

d_call: NA
clone_size: many
v_call: TRBV28
j_call: TRBJ2-5
cdr3_aa: CASSFPGEETQYF
cdr3_nt: TGTGCCAGCAGTTTTCCGGGGGAAGAGACCCAGTACTTC

d_call: NA
clone_size: few
v_call: TRBV14
j_call: TRBJ2-1
cdr3_aa: CASSQDLVARNEQFF
cdr3_nt: TGTGCCAGCAGCCAAGATTTGGTAGCGCGGAATGAGCAGTTCTTC

d_call: TRBD1
clone_size: NA
v_call: TRBV27
j_call: TRBJ1-6
cdr3_aa: CASSLLPGTGGYSPLHF
cdr3_nt: TGTGCCAGCAGTCTACTACCGGGGACAGGGGGCTACTCACCCCTCCACTTT

d_call: TRBD2
clone_size: many
v_call: TRBV6-6
j_call: TRBJ2-3
cdr3_aa: CASSYARRGAPGTQYF
cdr3_nt: TGTGCCAGCAGTTACGCCCGGCGGGGGGCTCCCGGTACGCAGTATTTT

d_call: TRBD2
clone_size: many
v_call: TRBV5-1
j_call: TRBJ2-7
cdr3_aa: CASSLSSGIAYEQYF
cdr3_nt: TGCGCCAGCAGCTTGTCTAGCGGGATTGCCTACGAGCAGTACTTC

d_call: NA
clone_size: many
v_call: TRBV24-1
j_call: TRBJ2-3
cdr3_aa: CATSDPTASTDTQYF
cdr3_nt: TGTGCCACCAGTGACCCGACAGCCAGCACAGATACGCAGTATTTT

d_call: TRBD1
clone_size: many
v_call: TRBV28
j_call: TRBJ1-5
cdr3_aa: CASETGHQPQHF
cdr3_nt: TGTGCCAGCGAGACAGGGCATCAGCCCCAGCATTTT

d_call: NA
clone_size: many
v_call: TRBV24-1
j_call: TRBJ2-1
cdr3_aa: CATSDLLTNEQFF
cdr3_nt: TGTGCCACCAGTGATTTGTTGACGAATGAGCAGTTCTTC

d_call: NA
clone_size: many
v_call: TRBV7-9
j_call: TRBJ2-5
cdr3_aa: CASSPHRGEETQYF
cdr3_nt: TGTGCCAGCAGCCCCCACCGGGGCGAAGAGACCCAGTACTTC

d_call: NA
clone_size: many
v_call: TRBV20-1
j_call: TRBJ1-1
cdr3_aa: CSARDGSGGWTEAFF
cdr3_nt: TGCAGTGCTAGAGATGGTTCGGGGGGTTGGACTGAAGCTTTCTTT

d_call: NA
clone_size: many
v_call: TRBV5-5
j_call: TRBJ1-2
cdr3_aa: CASSLSPGVNYGYTF
cdr3_nt: TGTGCCAGCAGCTTGTCCCCCGGAGTAAACTATGGCTACACCTTC

d_call: NA
clone_size: medium-sized
v_call: TRBV18
j_call: TRBJ1-1
cdr3_aa: CASSPQRAQDTEAFF
cdr3_nt: TGTGCCAGCTCACCACAAAGGGCCCAGGACACTGAAGCTTTCTTT

d_call: TRBD1
clone_size: many
v_call: TRBV5-6
j_call: TRBJ1-3
cdr3_aa: CASSLSGQPGNTIYF
cdr3_nt: TGTGCCAGCAGCTTGTCGGGACAGCCGGGAAACACCATATATTTT

d_call: TRBD1
clone_size: many
v_call: TRBV5-6
j_call: TRBJ2-1
cdr3_aa: CASSLGQGRDNEQFF
cdr3_nt: TGTGCCAGCAGCTTGGGACAGGGTAGGGACAATGAGCAGTTCTTC

d_call: NA
clone_size: many
v_call: TRBV27
j_call: TRBJ2-1
cdr3_aa: CASSFGYEQFF
cdr3_nt: TGTGCCAGCAGTTTTGGTTATGAGCAGTTCTTC

d_call: TRBD2
clone_size: many
v_call: TRBV20-1
j_call: TRBJ2-1
cdr3_aa: CSARDTLAANNEQFF
cdr3_nt: TGCAGTGCTAGAGATACGCTAGCGGCTAACAATGAGCAGTTCTTC

d_call: NA
clone_size: medium-sized
v_call: TRBV7-6
j_call: TRBJ2-3
cdr3_aa: CASSFSLVADTQYF
cdr3_nt: TGTGCCAGCAGCTTCTCCCTAGTTGCGGATACGCAGTATTTT

d_call: NA
clone_size: medium-sized
v_call: TRBV4-2
j_call: TRBJ2-3
cdr3_aa: CASSQSGSTDTQYF
cdr3_nt: TGTGCCAGCAGCCAAAGCGGGAGCACAGATACGCAGTATTTT

d_call: NA
clone_size: many
v_call: TRBV25-1
j_call: TRBJ2-7
cdr3_aa: CASSECTLEHLTYEQYF
cdr3_nt: TGTGCCAGCAGTGAATGCACCTTAGAGCACCTAACCTACGAGCAGTACTTC

d_call: TRBD2
clone_size: few
v_call: TRBV6-2/TRBV6-3
j_call: TRBJ2-2
cdr3_aa: CASSRLAGAIGELFF
cdr3_nt: TGTGCCAGCAGCCGACTAGCGGGAGCCATCGGGGAGCTGTTTTTT

d_call: NA
clone_size: many
v_call: TRBV5-1
j_call: TRBJ1-4
cdr3_aa: CASSLGVGATNEKLFF
cdr3_nt: TGCGCCAGCAGCTTGGGGGTTGGAGCAACTAATGAAAAACTGTTTTTT

d_call: NA
clone_size: few
v_call: TRBV4-1
j_call: TRBJ1-2
cdr3_aa: CASSQDRSMIRGGYTF
cdr3_nt: TGCGCCAGCAGCCAAGATCGGTCAATGATACGGGGTGGCTACACCTTC

d_call: NA
clone_size: many
v_call: TRBV7-9
j_call: TRBJ2-1
cdr3_aa: CASSLMVWRLDRDNNEQFF
cdr3_nt: TGTGCCAGCAGCTTAATGGTATGGCGGCTAGACAGAGATAACAATGAGCAGTTCTTC

d_call: NA
clone_size: many
v_call: TRBV29-1
j_call: TRBJ1-2
cdr3_aa: CSVAGFGDGYTF
cdr3_nt: TGCAGCGTTGCAGGGTTTGGGGATGGCTACACCTTC

d_call: TRBD2
clone_size: medium-sized
v_call: TRBV7-2
j_call: TRBJ2-1
cdr3_aa: CASSGKTSGIPYNEQFF
cdr3_nt: TGTGCCAGCAGCGGGAAGACTAGCGGGATCCCCTACAATGAGCAGTTCTTC

d_call: NA
clone_size: NA
v_call: TRBV2
j_call: TRBJ2-1
cdr3_aa: CASSVGGRAFHEQFF
cdr3_nt: TGTGCCAGCAGTGTAGGGGGGAGGGCTTTCCATGAGCAGTTCTTC

d_call: TRBD1
clone_size: many
v_call: TRBV20-1
j_call: TRBJ2-7
cdr3_aa: CSAKGQGRYEQYF
cdr3_nt: TGCAGTGCTAAAGGACAGGGGCGGTACGAGCAGTACTTC

d_call: TRBD2
clone_size: many
v_call: TRBV3-1
j_call: TRBJ2-2
cdr3_aa: CASSQWDYDTGELFF
cdr3_nt: TGTGCCAGCAGCCAGTGGGACTACGACACCGGGGAGCTGTTTTTT

d_call: TRBD1
clone_size: medium-sized
v_call: TRBV20-1
j_call: TRBJ2-1
cdr3_aa: CSARARQGSSYNEQFF
cdr3_nt: TGCAGTGCTAGAGCCAGACAGGGAAGCTCCTACAATGAGCAGTTCTTC

d_call: NA
clone_size: many
v_call: TRBV6-2/TRBV6-3
j_call: TRBJ2-1
cdr3_aa: CASSYFSTAEDEQFF
cdr3_nt: TGTGCCAGCAGTTACTTCTCGACAGCAGAGGATGAGCAGTTCTTC

d_call: NA
clone_size: few
v_call: TRBV4-3
j_call: TRBJ1-6
cdr3_aa: CASSQESLGRSPLHF
cdr3_nt: TGCGCCAGCAGCCAAGAGTCGTTGGGGCGATCACCCCTCCACTTT

d_call: TRBD1
clone_size: many
v_call: TRBV6-5
j_call: TRBJ2-1
cdr3_aa: CASSSSRTGDYNEQFF
cdr3_nt: TGTGCCAGCAGTTCCAGTAGGACAGGGGACTACAATGAGCAGTTCTTC

d_call: NA
clone_size: many
v_call: TRBV10-2
j_call: TRBJ2-2
cdr3_aa: CASSATNTGELFF
cdr3_nt: TGCGCCAGCAGTGCGACGAACACCGGGGAGCTGTTTTTT

d_call: TRBD1
clone_size: many
v_call: TRBV4-3
j_call: TRBJ2-2
cdr3_aa: CASSQVDRAGELFF
cdr3_nt: TGCGCCAGCAGCCAGGTCGACAGGGCCGGGGAGCTGTTTTTT

d_call: NA
clone_size: many
v_call: TRBV20-1
j_call: TRBJ2-1
cdr3_aa: CSASLVFTEQFF
cdr3_nt: TGCAGTGCTAGCCTAGTCTTCACTGAGCAGTTCTTC

d_call: TRBD2
clone_size: medium-sized
v_call: TRBV28
j_call: TRBJ2-2
cdr3_aa: CASSLAGVNTGELFF
cdr3_nt: TGTGCCAGCAGCTTAGCGGGAGTCAACACCGGGGAGCTGTTTTTT

d_call: NA
clone_size: many
v_call: TRBV6-1
j_call: TRBJ2-6
cdr3_aa: CASGDLGHVSGANVLTF
cdr3_nt: TGTGCCAGCGGTGACCTAGGCCACGTCTCTGGGGCCAACGTCCTGACTTTC